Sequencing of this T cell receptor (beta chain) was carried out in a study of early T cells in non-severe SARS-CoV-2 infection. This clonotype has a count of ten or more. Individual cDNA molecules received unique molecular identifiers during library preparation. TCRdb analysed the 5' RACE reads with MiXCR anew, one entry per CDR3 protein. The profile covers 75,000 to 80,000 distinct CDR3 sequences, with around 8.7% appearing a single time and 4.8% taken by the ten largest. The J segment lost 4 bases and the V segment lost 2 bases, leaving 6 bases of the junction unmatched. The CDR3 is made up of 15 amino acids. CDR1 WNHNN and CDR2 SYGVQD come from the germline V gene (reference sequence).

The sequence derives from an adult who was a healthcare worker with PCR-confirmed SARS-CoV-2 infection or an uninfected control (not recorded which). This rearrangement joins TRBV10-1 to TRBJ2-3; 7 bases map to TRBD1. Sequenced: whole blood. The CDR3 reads CASSEGQGVADTQYF. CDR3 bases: TGCGCCAGCAGTGAGGGGCAGGGGGTCGCAGATACGCAGTATTTT.